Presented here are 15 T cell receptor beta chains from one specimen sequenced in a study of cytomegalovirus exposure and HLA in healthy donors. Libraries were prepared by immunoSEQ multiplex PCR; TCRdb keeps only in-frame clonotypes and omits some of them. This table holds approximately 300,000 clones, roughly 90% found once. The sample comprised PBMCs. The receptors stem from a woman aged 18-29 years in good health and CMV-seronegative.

The CDR3 nucleotides are TGTGCCAGCAGTGAAGCGCCAATATTAACAGGGAACAATCAGCCCCAGCATTTT. Amino acids: CASSEAPILTGNNQPQHF. The chain uses TRBV6-1 and TRBJ1-5; weak D call: TRBD1 (6 bases). The V end lost 0 bases, the J end lost 3 bases, and 18 bases lay between the germline ends. Germline loops: CDR1 MNHNS, CDR2 SASEGT. The CDR3 is made up of 18 amino acids.

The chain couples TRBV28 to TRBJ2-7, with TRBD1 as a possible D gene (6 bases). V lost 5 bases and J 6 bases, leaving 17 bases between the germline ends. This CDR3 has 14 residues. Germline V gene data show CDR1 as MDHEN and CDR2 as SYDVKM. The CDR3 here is CASSPHDIGGEQYF. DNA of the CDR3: TGTGCCAGCAGTCCACACGACATAGGGGGCGAGCAGTACTTC. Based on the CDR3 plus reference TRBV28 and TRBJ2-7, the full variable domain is DVKVTQSSRYLVKRTGEKVFLECVQDMDHENMFWYRQDPGLGLRLIYFSYDVKMKEKGDIPEGYSVSREKKERFSLILESASTNQTSMYLCASSPHDIGGEQYFGPGTRLTVT.

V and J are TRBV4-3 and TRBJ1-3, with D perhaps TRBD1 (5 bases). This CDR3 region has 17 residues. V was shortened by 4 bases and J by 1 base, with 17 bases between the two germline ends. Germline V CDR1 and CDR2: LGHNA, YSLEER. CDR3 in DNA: TGCGCCAGCAGCCCCGACGTGGGGGGGTGGTCTGGAAACACCATATATTTT. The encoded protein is CASSPDVGGWSGNTIYF.

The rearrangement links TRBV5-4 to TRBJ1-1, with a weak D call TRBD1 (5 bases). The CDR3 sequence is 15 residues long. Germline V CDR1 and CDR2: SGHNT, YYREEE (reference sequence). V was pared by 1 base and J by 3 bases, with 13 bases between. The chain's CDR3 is CASSLRAGRDTEAFF. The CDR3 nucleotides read TGTGCCAGCAGCTTGAGGGCAGGGAGGGACACTGAAGCTTTCTTT.

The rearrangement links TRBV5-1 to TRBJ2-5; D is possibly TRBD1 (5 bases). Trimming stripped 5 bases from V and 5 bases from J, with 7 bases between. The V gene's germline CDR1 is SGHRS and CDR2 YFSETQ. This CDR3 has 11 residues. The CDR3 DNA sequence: TGCGCCAGCAGAAGGGGCGAGACCCAGTACTTC. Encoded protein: CASRRGETQYF.

The CDR3 nucleotides read TGTGCCAGCAGTAACGGGGGGGAAGGGAACGAGCAGTACTTC. It specifies CASSNGGEGNEQYF. The V and J genes are TRBV6-5 and TRBJ2-7; 8 bases are a match to TRBD2. CDR1 is MNHEY, CDR2 SVGAGI, per germline. CDR3 length: 14 amino acids. The junction had 8 bases not matched to a gene; V was cut back by 5 bases and J by 5 bases.

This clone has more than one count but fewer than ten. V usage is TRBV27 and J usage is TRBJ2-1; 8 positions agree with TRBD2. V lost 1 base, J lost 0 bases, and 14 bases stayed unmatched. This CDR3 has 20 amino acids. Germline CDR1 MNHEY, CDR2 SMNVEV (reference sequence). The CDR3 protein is CASSLFSRASGPSSYNEQFF. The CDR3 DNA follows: TGTGCCAGCAGTTTATTTTCCAGGGCTAGCGGGCCGAGCTCCTACAATGAGCAGTTCTTC.

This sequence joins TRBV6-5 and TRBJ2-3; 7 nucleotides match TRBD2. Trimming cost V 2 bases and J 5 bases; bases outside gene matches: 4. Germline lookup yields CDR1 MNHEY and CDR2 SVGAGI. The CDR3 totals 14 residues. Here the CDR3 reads CASSYGGSLDTQYF. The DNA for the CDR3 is TGTGCCAGCAGTTACGGCGGGAGCTTAGATACGCAGTATTTT.

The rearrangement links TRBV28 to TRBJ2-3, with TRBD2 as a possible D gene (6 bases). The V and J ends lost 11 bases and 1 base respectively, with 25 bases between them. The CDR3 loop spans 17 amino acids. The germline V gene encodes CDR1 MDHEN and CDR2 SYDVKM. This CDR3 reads CAARGGKGGGGTDTQYF. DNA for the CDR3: TGTGCCGCACGGGGCGGGAAAGGAGGAGGGGGCACAGATACGCAGTATTTT.

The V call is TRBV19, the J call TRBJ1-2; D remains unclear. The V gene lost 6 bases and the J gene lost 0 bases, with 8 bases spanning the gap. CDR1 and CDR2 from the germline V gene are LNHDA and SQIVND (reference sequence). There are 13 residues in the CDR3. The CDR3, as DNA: TGTGCCAGTAGCGAACAGCCTAACTATGGCTACACCTTC. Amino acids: CASSEQPNYGYTF.

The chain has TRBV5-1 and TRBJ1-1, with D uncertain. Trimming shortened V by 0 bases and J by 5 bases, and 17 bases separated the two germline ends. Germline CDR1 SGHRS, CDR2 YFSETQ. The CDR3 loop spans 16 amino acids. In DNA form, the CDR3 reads TGCGCCAGCAGCTTGGTACCCGCGGGCGGTGGGACTGAAGCTTTCTTT. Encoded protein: CASSLVPAGGGTEAFF.

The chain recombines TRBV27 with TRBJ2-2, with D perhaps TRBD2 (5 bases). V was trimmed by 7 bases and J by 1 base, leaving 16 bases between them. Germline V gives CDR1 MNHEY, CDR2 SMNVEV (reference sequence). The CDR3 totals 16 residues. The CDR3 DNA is TGTGCCAGCAAACCCGGGGTCGGGTTGAACACCGGGGAGCTGTTTTTT. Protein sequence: CASKPGVGLNTGELFF.

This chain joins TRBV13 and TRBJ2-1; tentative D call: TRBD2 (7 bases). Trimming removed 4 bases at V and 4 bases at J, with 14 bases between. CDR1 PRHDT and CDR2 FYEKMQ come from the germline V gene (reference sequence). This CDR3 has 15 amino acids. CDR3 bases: TGTGCCAGCAGCTCTAGAGGGGGAGGGTACAATGAGCAGTTCTTC. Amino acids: CASSSRGGGYNEQFF. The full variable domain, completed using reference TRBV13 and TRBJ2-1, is AAGVIQSPRHLIKEKRETATLKCYPIPRHDTVYWYQQGPGQDPQFLISFYEKMQSDKGSIPDRFSAQQFSDYHSELNMSSLELGDSALYFCASSSRGGGYNEQFFGPGTRLTVL.

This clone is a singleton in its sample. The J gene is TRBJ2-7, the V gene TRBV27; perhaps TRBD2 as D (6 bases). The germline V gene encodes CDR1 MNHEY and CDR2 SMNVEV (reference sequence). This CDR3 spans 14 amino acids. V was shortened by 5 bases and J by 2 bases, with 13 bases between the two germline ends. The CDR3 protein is CASSRGTATYEQYF. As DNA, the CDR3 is TGTGCCAGCAGTCGGGGGACGGCGACCTACGAGCAGTACTTC.

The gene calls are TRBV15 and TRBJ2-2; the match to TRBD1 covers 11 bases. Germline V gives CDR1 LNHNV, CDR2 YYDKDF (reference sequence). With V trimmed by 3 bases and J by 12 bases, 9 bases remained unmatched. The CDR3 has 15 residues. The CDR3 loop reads CATSSRTGTGGKLFF. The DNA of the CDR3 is TGTGCCACCAGCAGCCGAACCGGGACAGGGGGGAAGCTGTTTTTT.